This T cell receptor beta chain was captured in a study of blood T cells in healthy people across ages (dated by TCRdb to about 2015). About the full investigation: In model experiments, template switching captured about one uniquely barcoded TCR beta cDNA molecule for every two T cells. To avoid experimental bias, donors of different ages were randomly spread across the sequencing lanes. Donors were grouped into four age groups: young (average 16 years), middle-aged (less than 40), aged (around 62) and long-lived (around 82). Using deep sequencing normalized with unique cDNA molecular identifiers, the study measured how TCR beta repertoire diversity changes with age. Two additional independent replicas of 1 million unique cDNA reads from the same blood draw were analyzed for two donors (one aged 18 to 29 and one aged 80 or older).

The roughly 42 donors, aged about 6 to 95 years, were systemically healthy Caucasian individuals from Russia. Each donor gave 9.5 to 10 milliliters of peripheral blood, drawn into EDTA-treated Vacutainer tubes. Ficoll-Paque density-gradient centrifugation was used to isolate PBMCs, with at least 7 million per sample. Trizol reagent was used to extract total RNA from PBMCs, with at least 5 micrograms per sample. Naive CD45RAhigh/CD27high T cell percentages were measured by flow cytometry on a PBMC aliquot from every donor. The CDR3 spans 13 residues, from the cysteine through the phenylalanine. Only the CDR3 portion is preserved as DNA: 39 bases, with reading frame beginning at the first base. Trimming removed 5 bases from V and 10 bases from J, leaving 12 bases between the germline ends. From a lookup of the germline V gene, CDR1 and CDR2 are SGHTA and FQGNSA. General conclusions and limits of the study: Estimates of total diversity from one million sequenced T cells were regarded as lower bounds and underestimates. Because profiling used bulk unsorted PBMCs, naive and antigen-experienced compartments could not be compared conclusively. Compared with the aged group, more naive CD4+ T cells, fewer expanded clones and increased TCR diversity were shown by the long-lived group, suggesting age selection. Observed TCR beta diversity correlated strongly with the percentage of naive T cells measured by flow cytometry. As age increased, observed TCR beta diversity per million T cells dropped in a roughly linear way, and a significant reduction was already evident by age about 40. The CMV infection status of donors was not known, potentially confounding age-related changes in expanded clonotypes.

The library was obtained by 5' RACE. The sample was run on an Illumina HiSeq 2500. A second PCR of roughly 7 to 12 cycles was performed with a sample-barcoded 5' primer and a J-beta primer mix. A template-switch 5' adaptor carrying 12 random nucleotides introduced a unique molecular identifier onto each TCR beta cDNA molecule. At least 3 million CDR3-containing paired-end reads were obtained from each sample. First-strand cDNA synthesis was performed from all RNA using the Mint cDNA synthesis kit, with priming by a TRBC-specific oligonucleotide. After uracil-DNA glycosylase treatment, a first 18-cycle PCR used universal primers M1SS and BC2_uni_R on all cDNA. In the paper's pipeline: Each sample was normalized by randomly selecting 1 million high-quality reads, each carrying a distinct molecular identifier. Reads with shared molecular identifiers were discarded instead of being binned into consensus sequences. CDR3 identification, clonotype clustering and error correction used MiTCR with a Q25 quality threshold and the strictest error-elimination algorithm. A nonparametric unseen species model with Euler transformation was used to estimate lower-bound total TCR beta diversity. The public reads were run again by TCRdb, first through fastp at Q25 and then through MiXCR, and only productive beta chains were kept. Entries that share a CDR3 protein sequence are merged under the most common genes and DNA. These V and J calls are TCRdb output, not the study's own analysis. This sample comprises about 650,000 distinct CDR3 sequences, approximately 30% of them detected only once. Roughly 15% of the sample belongs to the ten largest clones.

To note about this clonotype: The antigen this receptor binds is unknown. No clone much larger than this one lies a single base away; base qualities are absent.

This clonotype was obtained from a woman aged 80 or over in good health. Donor details come from another sample of the same person, matched by shared clones. The chain uses TRBV7-2 and TRBJ1-6; perhaps TRBD1 is the D gene, with 6 bases matching. Specimen: blood. The nucleotides read TGTGCCAGCAGCGTTAACAGGGCCTCACCCCTCCACTTT. Its translation reads: CASSVNRASPLHF.